Below, 28 T cell receptor beta chains from the same sample are listed, as sequenced in a study of OX40 agonist ivuxolimab in advanced cancers. Some clones are missing from TCRdb's copy, which holds only in-frame ones; the method was immunoSEQ multiplex PCR. Seen here are over 40,000 clones, 65% to 85% observed once, and the top ten hold approximately 6.8%. Specimen: CD4+ or CD8+ T cells sorted from blood, collected in a trial of the OX40 agonist ivuxolimab. These receptors all come from an adult with an advanced solid tumor such as melanoma, head and neck, liver or kidney cancer.

The chain carries TRBV7-9 and TRBJ2-2; D is ambiguous. V lost 1 base, J lost 7 bases, and 4 bases lay in between. In germline, CDR1 is SEHNR, CDR2 FQNEAQ (reference sequence). This CDR3 comprises 12 residues. Here the CDR3 reads CASSLGSGELFF. As DNA, the CDR3 is TGTGCCAGCAGCTTAGGTAGCGGGGAGCTGTTTTTT. Together with reference TRBV7-9 and TRBJ2-2, the CDR3 gives the full variable domain: DTGVSQNPRHKITKRGQNVTFRCDPISEHNRLYWYRQTLGQGPEFLTYFQNEAQLEKSRLLSDRFSAERPKGSFSTLEIQRTEQGDSAMYLCASSLGSGELFFGEGSRLTVL.

The V call is TRBV7-9, the J call TRBJ2-1; 10 bases agree with TRBD2. Germline V lookup: CDR1 SEHNR, CDR2 FQNEAQ (reference sequence). Trimming took 5 bases from V and 2 from J; bases not matched to a gene: 3. The CDR3 consists of 15 residues. The CDR3 DNA sequence: TGTGCCAGCAGCGGGAGCGGGAGGGCCTACAATGAGCAGTTCTTC. This translates into CASSGSGRAYNEQFF.

The chain recombines TRBV6-1 with TRBJ1-4; D not resolved. The CDR3 sequence is 13 residues long. V dropped 3 bases and J dropped 2 bases, with 4 bases sitting between them. Germline V gives CDR1 MNHNS, CDR2 SASEGT. The CDR3 sequence is CASSEVTNEKLFF. In DNA form, the CDR3 reads TGTGCCAGCAGTGAGGTCACTAATGAAAAACTGTTTTTT.

This sequence joins TRBV21-1 and TRBJ1-4. TRBV21-1 is given as a pseudogene. The CDR3 is 11 residues long. The CDR3 bases are TGTGCCAGCAGAACCGAAATAGGGCTGTTTTTT. Its translation: CASRTEIGLFF.

The CDR3 sequence is CASSPGEAGASYEQYF. CDR3 in DNA: TGTGCCAGCAGTCCCGGAGAAGCGGGAGCGTCCTACGAGCAGTACTTC. The V and J genes are TRBV27 and TRBJ2-7; 8 bases line up with TRBD2. V lost 5 bases, J lost 1 base, and 10 bases stayed unmatched. Germline CDR1 MNHEY, CDR2 SMNVEV (reference sequence). The CDR3 consists of 16 residues.

The chain joins TRBV27 to TRBJ1-2; unclear D gene. This CDR3 comprises 13 residues. Germline CDR1 MNHEY, CDR2 SMNVEV (reference sequence). V lost 5 bases to trimming and J lost 2 bases, with 9 bases between them. The CDR3 DNA is TGTGCCAGCAGTCAAGAGGTGAACTATGGCTACACCTTC. Amino acids: CASSQEVNYGYTF.

The genes are TRBV10-3 and TRBJ2-5; 7 bases are shared with TRBD2. CDR3 length: 14 residues. Germline lookup yields CDR1 ENHRY and CDR2 SYGVKD. V shed 2 bases, J shed 4 bases, and the junction held 4 bases outside the gene matches. This CDR3 reads CAISEGLGRETQYF. The DNA for the CDR3 is TGTGCCATCAGTGAGGGACTAGGTCGAGAGACCCAGTACTTC.

The rearrangement joins TRBV6-6 to TRBJ2-2; 8 bases line up with TRBD1. Germline V lookup: CDR1 MNHNY, CDR2 SVGAGI (reference sequence). V shed 6 bases, J shed 0 bases, and the junction held 3 bases outside the gene matches. This CDR3 spans 15 amino acids. Written as DNA, the CDR3 is TGTGCCAGCAGCCGGGACAGGTCGAACACCGGGGAGCTGTTTTTT. This gives the protein CASSRDRSNTGELFF.

The CDR3 region is CASSQDAAIWIPLVTF. CDR3 DNA sequence: TGCGCCAGCAGCCAAGATGCGGCCATATGGATCCCCCTTGTAACCTTC. This chain uses TRBV4-1 with TRBJ1-2; D is uncertain. V lost 0 bases to trimming and J lost 14 bases, with 25 bases between them. The CDR3 extends over 16 amino acids. CDR1 is MGHRA and CDR2 is YSYEKL in the germline V gene.

The rearrangement uses TRBV7-9 and TRBJ2-2; tentatively, D is TRBD2 (6 bases). The germline V and J ends were trimmed by 3 bases and 2 bases, with 10 bases remaining between them. Germline assignment: CDR1 SEHNR and CDR2 FQNEAQ (reference sequence). The CDR3 spans 15 residues. The chain's CDR3 is CASSLGLDNTGELFF. The CDR3 region has the DNA TGTGCCAGCAGCTTGGGACTGGATAACACCGGGGAGCTGTTTTTT.

V and J are TRBV11-1 and TRBJ2-7, with D tentatively TRBD1 (6 bases). V lost 3 bases to trimming and J lost 1 base, with 10 bases between them. This CDR3 contains 14 residues. Germline CDR1 and CDR2: SGHAT and FQDESV (reference sequence). DNA of the CDR3: TGTGCCAGCAGCTTCCTCGGGACATCCTACGAGCAGTACTTC. Translation gives CASSFLGTSYEQYF.

The chain has TRBV2 and TRBJ2-1, with a weak D call TRBD2 (5 bases). This CDR3 is built from 11 residues. The V gene's germline CDR1 is SNHLY and CDR2 FYNNEI. The germline V and J ends were trimmed by 5 bases and 14 bases, with 13 bases remaining between them. The CDR3 nucleotides read TGTGCCAGCAGTACCGCCGAGAGGGAGTTCTTC. Its translation is CASSTAEREFF.

The J gene is TRBJ2-1, the V gene TRBV9; D is uncertain. Germline V gene lookup returns CDR1 SGDLS and CDR2 YYNGEE. This CDR3 is 12 amino acids long. Trimming left V 3 bases short and J 3 bases short, with 4 bases between. The CDR3 DNA reads as TGTGCCAGCAGCGCTCACTACAATGAGCAGTTCTTC. Its translation is CASSAHYNEQFF. Full variable domain (outside the CDR3, taken from reference TRBV9 and TRBJ2-1): DSGVTQTPKHLITATGQRVTLRCSPRSGDLSVYWYQQSLDQGLQFLIQYYNGEERAKGNILERFSAQQFPDLHSELNLSSLELGDSALYFCASSAHYNEQFFGPGTRLTVL.

The chain couples TRBV6-5 to TRBJ1-1; no reliable D call. The V gene lost 6 bases and the J gene lost 5 bases, with 16 bases spanning the gap. This CDR3 is built from 14 residues. Germline CDR1 reads MNHEY; CDR2 reads SVGAGI. CDR3: CASSKSYTGTEAFF. The CDR3 DNA is TGTGCCAGCAGCAAAAGCTACACCGGGACTGAAGCTTTCTTT.

The rearrangement joins TRBV7-9 to TRBJ2-5; D gene unclear. Germline V gives CDR1 SEHNR, CDR2 FQNEAQ (reference sequence). The CDR3 loop spans 12 amino acids. Trimming left V 4 bases short and J 12 bases short, with 15 bases between. CDR3 nucleotide sequence: TGTGCCAGCAGCTCGACACTCTTCGCGGAGTACTTC. Its protein product is CASSSTLFAEYF.

V and J are TRBV7-6 and TRBJ2-1; 8 nucleotides align to TRBD2. The CDR3 extends over 17 amino acids. The germline gives CDR1 SGHVS, CDR2 FNYEAQ. The V segment lost 0 bases and the J segment 0 bases; nucleotides outside the gene matches: 4. This CDR3 reads CASSLALAGSSYNEQFF. The CDR3 bases are TGTGCCAGCAGCTTAGCGCTAGCGGGCAGCTCCTACAATGAGCAGTTCTTC. Complete variable domain (other parts from reference TRBV7-6 and TRBJ2-1): GAGVSQSPRYKVTKRGQDVALRCDPISGHVSLYWYRQALGQGPEFLTYFNYEAQQDKSGLPNDRFSAERPEGSISTLTIQRTEQRDSAMYRCASSLALAGSSYNEQFFGPGTRLTVL.

V usage is TRBV4-1 and J usage is TRBJ2-4; D remains ambiguous. This CDR3 spans 15 amino acids. Per the germline V gene, CDR1 is MGHRA and CDR2 is YSYEKL. V gave up 4 bases and J gave up 1 base, with 11 bases separating them. Written as DNA, the CDR3 is TGCGCCAGCAGCCTCATAGCTGGGGCCAAAAACATTCAGTACTTC. It is translated as CASSLIAGAKNIQYF.

The CDR3 loop reads CASSIQGQGVTRTKNIQYF. In nucleotides, the CDR3 is TGTGCCAGTAGTATCCAGGGACAGGGGGTGACAAGAACCAAAAACATTCAGTACTTC. The genes are TRBV19 and TRBJ2-4; 11 bases are shared with TRBD1. Germline V gene sequence: CDR1 LNHDA, CDR2 SQIVND (reference sequence). The CDR3 is 19 residues long. J gave up 2 bases and V 3 bases, and 12 bases lay outside the gene matches.

This chain connects TRBV18 to TRBJ2-6; a possible D gene is TRBD1 (6 bases). The CDR3 length is 16 residues. Trimming left V 5 bases short and J 6 bases short, with 17 bases between. CDR1 and CDR2 from the germline V gene are KGHSH and LQKENI. CDR3 sequence: CASSEGVPILANVLTF. The CDR3 DNA sequence: TGTGCCAGCTCAGAGGGGGTCCCCATCTTGGCCAACGTCCTGACTTTC.

The genes are TRBV7-6 and TRBJ2-7, with D possibly TRBD1 on 6 matching bases. Germline CDR1 and CDR2: SGHVS and FNYEAQ. The CDR3 runs to 16 residues. Between the trimmed V and J ends, which lost 0 bases and 1 base, there was a span of 13 bases. The CDR3 bases are TGTGCCAGCAGCTTAGCGCGACCAGGGGCATCCTACGAGCAGTACTTC. Translating gives CASSLARPGASYEQYF. Full variable domain (missing parts from reference TRBV7-6 and TRBJ2-7): GAGVSQSPRYKVTKRGQDVALRCDPISGHVSLYWYRQALGQGPEFLTYFNYEAQQDKSGLPNDRFSAERPEGSISTLTIQRTEQRDSAMYRCASSLARPGASYEQYFGPGTRLTVT.

The chain has TRBV2 and TRBJ1-1; D gene uncertain. Germline assignment: CDR1 SNHLY and CDR2 FYNNEI. Trimming removed 8 bases from V and 1 base from J, with 5 bases in between. The CDR3 extends over 11 amino acids. CDR3 in DNA: TGTGCCAGCGGTGGGAACACTGAAGCTTTCTTT. Translation: CASGGNTEAFF. The variable domain in full, completed from reference TRBV2 and TRBJ1-1, reads EPEVTQTPSHQVTQMGQEVILRCVPISNHLYFYWYRQILGQKVEFLVSFYNNEISEKSEIFDDQFSVERPDGSNFTLKIRSTKLEDSAMYFCASGGNTEAFFGQGTRLTVV.

This clone was observed a single time. This rearrangement joins TRBV7-9 to TRBJ2-1; 8 nucleotides match TRBD2. The V segment lost 3 bases and the J segment 3 bases; nucleotides outside the gene matches: 10. This CDR3 comprises 17 residues. Looked up from germline, CDR1 is SEHNR and CDR2 is FQNEAQ (reference sequence). The CDR3 nucleotides are TGTGCCAGCAGCTTGCACCCCACGGGACTAGTCTACAATGAGCAGTTCTTC. This sequence encodes CASSLHPTGLVYNEQFF. The variable domain in full, completed from reference TRBV7-9 and TRBJ2-1, reads DTGVSQNPRHKITKRGQNVTFRCDPISEHNRLYWYRQTLGQGPEFLTYFQNEAQLEKSRLLSDRFSAERPKGSFSTLEIQRTEQGDSAMYLCASSLHPTGLVYNEQFFGPGTRLTVL.

This chain uses TRBV4-1 with TRBJ2-2; 8 bases line up with TRBD2. CDR3 length: 16 residues. V was pared by 4 bases and J by 3 bases, with 7 bases of the junction left unmatched. CDR1 and CDR2 from the germline V gene are MGHRA and YSYEKL. As DNA, the CDR3 is TGCGCCAGCAGCCGGGAGGCGGGAGGAGACACCGGGGAGCTGTTTTTT. Translated: CASSREAGGDTGELFF.

The DNA for the CDR3 is TGCGCCAGCAGTGACGGCTATGGCTACACCTTC. Translation: CASSDGYGYTF. The chain recombines TRBV10-1 with TRBJ1-2; D is undetermined. Trimming removed 3 bases from V and 4 bases from J, with 3 bases in between. The CDR3 contains 11 residues. Germline assignment: CDR1 WNHNN and CDR2 SYGVQD (reference sequence).

The chain couples TRBV29-1 to TRBJ2-2; 10 bases are a match to TRBD1. From germline, CDR1 is SQVTM and CDR2 ANQGSEA. After removal of 4 bases from V and 5 bases from J, the junction contained 13 bases not matched to a gene. The CDR3 is 17 residues long. CDR3 in amino acids: CSVGGTTGGARTGELFF. The CDR3 nucleotides are TGCAGCGTTGGGGGTACGACAGGGGGCGCAAGAACCGGGGAGCTGTTTTTT.

The gene calls are TRBV11-3 and TRBJ2-5; unclear D gene. Germline V CDR1 and CDR2: SGHNT, YENEEA. V dropped 4 bases and J dropped 9 bases, with 3 bases sitting between them. CDR3 length: 9 residues. Here the CDR3 reads CASSSSQYF. In DNA, the CDR3 is TGTGCCAGCAGCTCCTCCCAGTACTTC.

The V and J genes are TRBV5-8 and TRBJ1-5, with D possibly TRBD1 on 5 matching bases. CDR1 is SGHTS and CDR2 is YDEGEE in the germline V gene. Trimming took 4 bases from V and 2 from J, leaving 10 bases between them. The CDR3 covers 14 residues. CDR3 nucleotides: TGTGCCAGCAGCAGTCCGGGACGCAATCAGCCCCAGCATTTT. The encoded protein is CASSSPGRNQPQHF.

The chain has TRBV2 and TRBJ2-3; unclear D gene. Germline CDR1 SNHLY, CDR2 FYNNEI. The V gene lost 2 bases and the J gene lost 2 bases, with 8 bases spanning the gap. The CDR3 is 14 amino acids. CDR3 nucleotides: TGTGCCAGCAGTGAAATCCAACCCACAGATACGCAGTATTTT. Translated: CASSEIQPTDTQYF.